This T cell receptor beta chain comes out of a study of shared clonotypes between healthy human individuals. V was pared by 0 bases and J by 3 bases, with 2 bases of the junction left unmatched. The CDR3 length is 15 residues. The germline V gene has CDR1 PRHDT and CDR2 FYEKMQ (reference sequence). The test was conducted at deep level. Sequencing used immunoSEQ multiplex PCR; TCRdb keeps in-frame clones, though not all of them. The sample has about 2.1 million clones; roughly 91% are singletons. Broader study findings: Between several donors, naive CD4 clonotypes were shared at a level of around 4.9%.

Naive CD8 cells comprised CD45RO-negative, CCR7-positively selected cells, excluding terminally differentiated effector memory CD45RA+ cells. Healthy HIV-negative adults without recent acute infections or vaccinations served as donors. Donors, without exception, were Caucasian adults residing in Nashville, Tennessee. In the case of this clone: Antigen specificity is unknown.

This receptor was obtained from a man aged 18 to 30 in good health. Some clones in this sample may be carry-over from other donors' samples. The chain recombines TRBV13 with TRBJ2-7, with 10 bases fitting TRBD1. Sequencing was carried out using naive CD8+ T cells from PBMCs. CDR3 in amino acids: CASSLGGTGVYEQYF. The CDR3 nucleotides are TGTGCCAGCAGCTTAGGGGGGACAGGGGTCTACGAGCAGTACTTC. The full variable domain, rest sourced from reference TRBV13 and TRBJ2-7, is AAGVIQSPRHLIKEKRETATLKCYPIPRHDTVYWYQQGPGQDPQFLISFYEKMQSDKGSIPDRFSAQQFSDYHSELNMSSLELGDSALYFCASSLGGTGVYEQYFGPGTRLTVT.